The entry that follows covers one TCR beta chain sequence. The source of the sample is a study of blood T cell repertoires in COVID-19. Study summary: Samples representing acute and convalescent COVID-19 were sourced from the United States, Italy and Spain. T cells, B-cell-depleted T cells, or PBMCs provided the cDNA or gDNA that served as material.

With 4 bases clipped from V and 1 base from J, the junction kept 5 bases outside the gene matches. Germline CDR1 MNHEY, CDR2 SVGEGT. The CDR3 sequence is 15 residues long. Study processing details: Estimation of nucleated cell counts relied on the amplification of reference gene primers. The method was immunoSEQ multiplex PCR; TCRdb's version includes in-frame clones alone and lacks a portion of them. V, J and clone size derive from that table, while D and trimming were established from the DNA sequence. The table has 200,000 to 300,000 clones, more than 75% seen once. The chain links TRBV6-2 or TRBV6-3 to TRBJ1-1; 8 bases are shared with TRBD1. This TCR came from a woman aged 40 to 50 who had recovered from COVID-19. Sequenced material: peripheral blood. CDR3 bases: TGTGCCAGCAGTTCCTGGACAGGGCCGAACACTGAAGCTTTCTTT. Translated: CASSSWTGPNTEAFF.